This paragraph covers one T cell receptor beta chain sequence. These data originate in a study of blood T cell repertoires in COVID-19. Study information: The United States, Italy and Spain were the sources of the acute and convalescent COVID-19 samples. The analysed material was cDNA or gDNA that came from T cells, B-cell-depleted T cells, or PBMCs.

The ends were cut back, 3 bases at V and 5 bases at J, with 16 bases in the middle. Germline loops: CDR1 KGHSH, CDR2 LQKENI. This CDR3 contains 15 residues. In the original workflow: Quantification of nucleated cells was approximated via reference gene primer amplification. Only in-frame clones appear in the TCRdb table, and some are missing; sequencing was by immunoSEQ multiplex PCR. V, J and clone size are taken as reported in that table, and D and trimming were inferred from the DNA itself. The sample includes some 390,000 clones, approximately 86% of them seen just once. This TCR came from a human donor in a cohort sampled during active COVID-19. This chain links TRBV18 with TRBJ2-5; TRBD1 is a possible D gene (6 bases). Sequenced input: peripheral blood. The CDR3 nucleotides are TGTGCCAGCTCACCGGCGACAGGTTTAATGGAGACCCAGTACTTC. Translation gives CASSPATGLMETQYF.